This T cell receptor beta chain is drawn from a study of blood T cell repertoires in COVID-19. This CDR3 contains 15 residues. Germline values: CDR1 SGHRS, CDR2 YFSETQ. V was trimmed by 0 bases and J by 1 base, leaving 9 bases between them. The protocol was immunoSEQ multiplex PCR, while the TCRdb copy is restricted to in-frame clones and leaves out a portion. The sample lists some 300,000 clones, 88% occurring once. As for this clone: Other DNA sequences in this specimen translate into the identical CDR3.

The chain uses TRBV5-1 and TRBJ2-3, with a tentative D call TRBD1 (6 bases). What was sequenced was PBMCs or T cells enriched from blood (not recorded which). This TCR came from a woman in her sixties or seventies in a cohort exposed to, infected with or recovered from COVID-19 (not recorded which). The CDR3 coding sequence is TGCGCCAGCAGCTTGGCCTCAGGGGGCACAGATACGCAGTATTTT. Amino acid sequence: CASSLASGGTDTQYF. The full variable domain, its missing parts supplied by reference TRBV5-1 and TRBJ2-3, is KAGVTQTPRYLIKTRGQQVTLSCSPISGHRSVSWYQQTPGQGLQFLFEYFSETQRNKGNFPGRFSGRQFSNSRSEMNVSTLELGDSALYLCASSLASGGTDTQYFGPGTRLTVL.